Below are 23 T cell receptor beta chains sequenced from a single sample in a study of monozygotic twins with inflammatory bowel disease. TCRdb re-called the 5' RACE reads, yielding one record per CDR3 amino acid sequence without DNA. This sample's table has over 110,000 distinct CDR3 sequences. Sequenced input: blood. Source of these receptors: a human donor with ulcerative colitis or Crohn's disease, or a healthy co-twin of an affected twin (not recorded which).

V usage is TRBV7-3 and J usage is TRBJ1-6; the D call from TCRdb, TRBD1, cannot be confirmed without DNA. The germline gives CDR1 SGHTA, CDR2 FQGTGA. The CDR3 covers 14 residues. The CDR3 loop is CASSWGTANSPLHF.

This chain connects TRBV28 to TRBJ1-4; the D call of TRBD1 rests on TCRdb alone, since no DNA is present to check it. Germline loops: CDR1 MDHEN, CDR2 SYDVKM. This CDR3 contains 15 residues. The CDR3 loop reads CASSFQGGVNEKLFF. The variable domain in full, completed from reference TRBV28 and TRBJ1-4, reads DVKVTQSSRYLVKRTGEKVFLECVQDMDHENMFWYRQDPGLGLRLIYFSYDVKMKEKGDIPEGYSVSREKKERFSLILESASTNQTSMYLCASSFQGGVNEKLFFGSGTQLSVL.

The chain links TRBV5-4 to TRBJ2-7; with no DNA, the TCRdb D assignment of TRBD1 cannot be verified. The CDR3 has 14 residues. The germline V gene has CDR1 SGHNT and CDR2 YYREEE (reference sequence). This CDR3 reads CASSPRRGFDEQYF.

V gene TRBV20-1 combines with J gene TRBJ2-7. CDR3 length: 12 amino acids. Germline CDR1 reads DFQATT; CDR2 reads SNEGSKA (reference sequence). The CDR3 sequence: CSARGEDYEQYF.

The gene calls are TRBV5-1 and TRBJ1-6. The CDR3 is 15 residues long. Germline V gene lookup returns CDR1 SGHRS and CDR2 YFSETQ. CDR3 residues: CASSVDSPRGSPLHF.

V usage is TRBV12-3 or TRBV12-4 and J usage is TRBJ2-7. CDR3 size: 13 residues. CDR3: CASTFGGTYEQYF.

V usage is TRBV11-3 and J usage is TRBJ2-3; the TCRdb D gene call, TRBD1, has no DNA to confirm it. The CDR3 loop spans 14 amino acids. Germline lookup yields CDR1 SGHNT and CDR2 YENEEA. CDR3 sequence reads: CASSLEGGTDTQYF.

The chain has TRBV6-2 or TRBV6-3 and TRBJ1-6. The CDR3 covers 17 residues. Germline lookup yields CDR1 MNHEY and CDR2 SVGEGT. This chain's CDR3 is CASSYSVRDSYNSPLHF.

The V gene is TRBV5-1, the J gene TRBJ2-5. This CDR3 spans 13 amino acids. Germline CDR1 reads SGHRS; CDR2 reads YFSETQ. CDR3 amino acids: CASSLGFEETQYF. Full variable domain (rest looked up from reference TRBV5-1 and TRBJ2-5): KAGVTQTPRYLIKTRGQQVTLSCSPISGHRSVSWYQQTPGQGLQFLFEYFSETQRNKGNFPGRFSGRQFSNSRSEMNVSTLELGDSALYLCASSLGFEETQYFGPGTRLLVL.

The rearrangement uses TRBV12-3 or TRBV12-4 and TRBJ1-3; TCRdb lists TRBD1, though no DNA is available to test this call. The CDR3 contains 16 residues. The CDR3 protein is CASSVQRGLAGNTIYF.

The CDR3 loop is CASSRSQTSGGLSYEQYF. The chain uses TRBV7-8 and TRBJ2-7; as DNA is missing, the TRBD2 call by TCRdb cannot be tested. The CDR3 extends over 18 amino acids. CDR1 SGHVS and CDR2 FQNEAQ come from the germline V gene.

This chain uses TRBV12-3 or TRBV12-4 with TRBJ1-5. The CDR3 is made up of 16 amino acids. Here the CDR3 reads CASSLRGGKSNQPQHF.

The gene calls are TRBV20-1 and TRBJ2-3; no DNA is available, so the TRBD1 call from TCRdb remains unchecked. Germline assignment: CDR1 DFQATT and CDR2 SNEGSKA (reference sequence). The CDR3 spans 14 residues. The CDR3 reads CSARPGATVDTQYF.

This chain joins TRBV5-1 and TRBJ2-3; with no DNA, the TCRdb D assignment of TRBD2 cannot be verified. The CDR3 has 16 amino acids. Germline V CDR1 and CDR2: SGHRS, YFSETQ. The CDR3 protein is CASSEGGTSLRDTQYF.

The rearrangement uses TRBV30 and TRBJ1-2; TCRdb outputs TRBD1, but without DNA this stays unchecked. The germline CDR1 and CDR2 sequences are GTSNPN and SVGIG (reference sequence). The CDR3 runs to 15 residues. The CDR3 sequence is CAWSATPWGTYGYTF.

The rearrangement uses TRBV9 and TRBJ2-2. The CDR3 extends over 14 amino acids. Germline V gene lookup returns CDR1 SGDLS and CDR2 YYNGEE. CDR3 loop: CASSSQANTGELFF. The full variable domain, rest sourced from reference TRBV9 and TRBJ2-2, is DSGVTQTPKHLITATGQRVTLRCSPRSGDLSVYWYQQSLDQGLQFLIQYYNGEERAKGNILERFSAQQFPDLHSELNLSSLELGDSALYFCASSSQANTGELFFGEGSRLTVL.

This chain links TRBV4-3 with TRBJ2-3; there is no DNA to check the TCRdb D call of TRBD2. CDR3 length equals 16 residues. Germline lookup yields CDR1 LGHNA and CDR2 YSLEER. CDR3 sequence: CASSQGAGSGTDTQYF.

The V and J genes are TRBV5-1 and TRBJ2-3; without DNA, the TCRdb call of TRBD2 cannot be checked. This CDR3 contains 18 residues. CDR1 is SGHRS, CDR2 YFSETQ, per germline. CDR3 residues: CASSSWPASGGPTDTQYF.

The CDR3 region is CASSPQPRVGNGYTF. V is TRBV7-2 and J is TRBJ1-2; lacking DNA, the TRBD1 call made by TCRdb goes unchecked. The germline V gene encodes CDR1 SGHTA and CDR2 FQGNSA. This CDR3 contains 15 residues.

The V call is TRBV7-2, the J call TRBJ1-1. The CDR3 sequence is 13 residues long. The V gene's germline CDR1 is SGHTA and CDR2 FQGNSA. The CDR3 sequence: CASSFTIATEAFF.

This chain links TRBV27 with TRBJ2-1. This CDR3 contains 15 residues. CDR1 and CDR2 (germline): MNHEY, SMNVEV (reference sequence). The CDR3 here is CASSLSRNPLNEQFF.

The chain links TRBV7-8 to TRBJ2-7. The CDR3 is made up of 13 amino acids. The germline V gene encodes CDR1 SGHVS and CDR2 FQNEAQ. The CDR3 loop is CASSFGSGYEQYF.

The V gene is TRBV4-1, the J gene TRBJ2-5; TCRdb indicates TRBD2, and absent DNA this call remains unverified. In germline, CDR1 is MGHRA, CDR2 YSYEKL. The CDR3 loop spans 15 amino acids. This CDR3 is CASRQRGGALETQYF.